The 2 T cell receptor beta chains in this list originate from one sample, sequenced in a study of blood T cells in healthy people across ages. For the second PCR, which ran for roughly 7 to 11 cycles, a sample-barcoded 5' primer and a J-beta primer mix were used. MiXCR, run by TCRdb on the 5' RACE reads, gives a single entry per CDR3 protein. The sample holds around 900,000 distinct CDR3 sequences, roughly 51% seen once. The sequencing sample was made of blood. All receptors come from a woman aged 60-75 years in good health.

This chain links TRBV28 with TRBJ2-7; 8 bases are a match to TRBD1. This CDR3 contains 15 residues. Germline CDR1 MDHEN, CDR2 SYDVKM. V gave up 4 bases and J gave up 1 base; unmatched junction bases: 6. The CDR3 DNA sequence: TGTGCCAGCAGTTCCAGGGGGCAAGGGTCCTACGAGCAGTACTTC. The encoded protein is CASSSRGQGSYEQYF.

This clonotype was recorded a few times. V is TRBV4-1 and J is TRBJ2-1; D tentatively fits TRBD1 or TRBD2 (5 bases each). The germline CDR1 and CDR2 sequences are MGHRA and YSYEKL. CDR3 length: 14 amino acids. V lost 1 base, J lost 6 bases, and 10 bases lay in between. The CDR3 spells CASSQVFGGNEQFF. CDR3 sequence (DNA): TGCGCCAGCAGCCAAGTCTTTGGGGGCAATGAGCAGTTCTTC.